This T cell receptor beta chain was sequenced during a study of molecular identifiers for immune sequencing clone quantification. Germline V gene sequence: CDR1 LGHNA, CDR2 YSLEER. V gave up 0 bases and J gave up 3 bases; unmatched junction bases: 7. This CDR3 region has 16 residues. This clonotype was picked up many times. From the PCR reads, TCRdb called clonotypes with MiXCR, one entry per CDR3 protein. The table shows about 320,000 distinct CDR3 sequences, with roughly 24% occurring only once. The chain carries TRBV4-3 and TRBJ2-7; 8 positions match TRBD2. The receptor was isolated from a human donor in good health. Some libraries in this study had Jurkat cell RNA spiked in. The sample taken for sequencing was naive CD8+ T cells from blood, with Jurkat cell RNA spiked in. As for subset: FACS-sorted CD8+CD4-CCR7+CD45RA+ naive T cells. The chain's CDR3 is CASSQDIASGFYEQYF. The CDR3 nucleotides are TGCGCCAGCAGCCAAGATATAGCTAGCGGGTTCTACGAGCAGTACTTC.